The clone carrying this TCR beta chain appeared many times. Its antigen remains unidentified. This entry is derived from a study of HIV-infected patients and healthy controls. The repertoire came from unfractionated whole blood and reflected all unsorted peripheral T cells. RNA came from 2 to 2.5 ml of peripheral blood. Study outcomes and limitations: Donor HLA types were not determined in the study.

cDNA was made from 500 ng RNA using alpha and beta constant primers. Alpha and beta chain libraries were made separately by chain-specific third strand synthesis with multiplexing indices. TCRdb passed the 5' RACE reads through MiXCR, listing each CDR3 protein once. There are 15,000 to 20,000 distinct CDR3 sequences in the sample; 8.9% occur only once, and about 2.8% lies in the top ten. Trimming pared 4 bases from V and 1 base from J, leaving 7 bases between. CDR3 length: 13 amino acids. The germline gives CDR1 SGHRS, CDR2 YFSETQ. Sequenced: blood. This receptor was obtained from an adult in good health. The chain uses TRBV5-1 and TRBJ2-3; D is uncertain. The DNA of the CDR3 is TGCGCCAGCAGCCGGTCCCGCACAGATACGCAGTATTTT. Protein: CASSRSRTDTQYF.